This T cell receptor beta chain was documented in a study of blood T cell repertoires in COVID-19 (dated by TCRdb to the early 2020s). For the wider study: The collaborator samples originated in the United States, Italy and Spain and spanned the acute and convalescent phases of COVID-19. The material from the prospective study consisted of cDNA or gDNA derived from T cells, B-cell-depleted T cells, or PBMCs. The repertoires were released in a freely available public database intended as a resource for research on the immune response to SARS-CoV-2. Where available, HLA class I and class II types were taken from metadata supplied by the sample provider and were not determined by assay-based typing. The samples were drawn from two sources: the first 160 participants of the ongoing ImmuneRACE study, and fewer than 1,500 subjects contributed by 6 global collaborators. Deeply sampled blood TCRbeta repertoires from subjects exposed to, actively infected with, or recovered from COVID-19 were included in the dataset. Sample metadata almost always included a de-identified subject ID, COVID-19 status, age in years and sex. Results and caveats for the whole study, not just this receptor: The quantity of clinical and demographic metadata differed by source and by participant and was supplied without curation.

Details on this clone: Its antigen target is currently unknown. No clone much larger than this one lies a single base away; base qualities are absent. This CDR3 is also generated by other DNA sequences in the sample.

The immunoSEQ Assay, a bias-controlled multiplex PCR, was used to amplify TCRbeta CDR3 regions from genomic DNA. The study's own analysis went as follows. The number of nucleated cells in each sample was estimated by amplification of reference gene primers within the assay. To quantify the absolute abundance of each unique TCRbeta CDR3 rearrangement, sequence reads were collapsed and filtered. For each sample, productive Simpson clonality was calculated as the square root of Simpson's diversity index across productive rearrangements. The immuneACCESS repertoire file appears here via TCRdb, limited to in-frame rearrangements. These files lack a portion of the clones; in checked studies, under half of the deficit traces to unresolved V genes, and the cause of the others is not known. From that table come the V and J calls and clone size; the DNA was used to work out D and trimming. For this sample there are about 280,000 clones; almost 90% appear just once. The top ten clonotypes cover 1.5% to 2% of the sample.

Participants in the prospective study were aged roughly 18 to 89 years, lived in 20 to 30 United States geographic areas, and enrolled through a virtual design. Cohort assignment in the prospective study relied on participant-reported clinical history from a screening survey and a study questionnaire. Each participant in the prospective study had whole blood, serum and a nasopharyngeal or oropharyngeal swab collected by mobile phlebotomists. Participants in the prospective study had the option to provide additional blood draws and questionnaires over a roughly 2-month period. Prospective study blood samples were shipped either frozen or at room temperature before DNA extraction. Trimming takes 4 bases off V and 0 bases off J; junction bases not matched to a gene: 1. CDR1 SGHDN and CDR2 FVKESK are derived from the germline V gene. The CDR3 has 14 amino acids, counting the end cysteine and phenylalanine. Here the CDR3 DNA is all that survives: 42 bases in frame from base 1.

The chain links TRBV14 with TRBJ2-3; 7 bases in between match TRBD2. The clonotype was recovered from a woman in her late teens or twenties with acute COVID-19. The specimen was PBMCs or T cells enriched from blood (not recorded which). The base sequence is TGTGCCAGCAGCCGGGGGGGGAGCACAGATACGCAGTATTTT. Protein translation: CASSRGGSTDTQYF. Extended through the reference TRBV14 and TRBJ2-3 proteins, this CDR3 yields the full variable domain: EAGVTQFPSHSVIEKGQTVTLRCDPISGHDNLYWYRRVMGKEIKFLLHFVKESKQDESGMPNNRFLAERTGGTYSTLKVQPAELEDSGVYFCASSRGGSTDTQYFGPGTRLTVL.